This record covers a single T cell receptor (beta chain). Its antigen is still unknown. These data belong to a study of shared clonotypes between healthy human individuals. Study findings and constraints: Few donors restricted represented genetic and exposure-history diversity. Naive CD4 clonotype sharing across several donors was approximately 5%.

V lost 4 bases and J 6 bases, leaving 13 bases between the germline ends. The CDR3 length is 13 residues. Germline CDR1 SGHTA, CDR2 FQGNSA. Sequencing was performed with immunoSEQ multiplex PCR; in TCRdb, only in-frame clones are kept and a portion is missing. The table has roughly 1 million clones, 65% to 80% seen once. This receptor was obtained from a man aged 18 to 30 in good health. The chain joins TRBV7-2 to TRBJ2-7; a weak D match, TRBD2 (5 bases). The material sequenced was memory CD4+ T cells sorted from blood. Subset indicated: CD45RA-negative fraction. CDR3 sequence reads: CASSSGSPREQYF. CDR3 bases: TGTGCCAGCAGCTCGGGATCTCCTCGCGAGCAGTACTTC. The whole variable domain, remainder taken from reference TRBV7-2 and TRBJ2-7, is GAGVSQSPSNKVTEKGKDVELRCDPISGHTALYWYRQSLGQGLEFLIYFQGNSAPDKSGLPSDRFSAERTGGSVSTLTIQRTQQEDSAVYLCASSSGSPREQYFGPGTRLTVT.